One and the same sample provided the 17 T cell receptor beta chains below, sequenced in a study of shared clonotypes between healthy human individuals (dated by TCRdb to the early 2020s). The library was built by means of the immunoSEQ multiplex PCR assay. The clones in this table, taken by TCRdb from immuneACCESS, are in-frame only. Not every clone is retained; where verified, under half of the shortfall comes from an unresolved V gene, and the cause of the rest is unknown. The sample yields 650,000 to 800,000 clones; 72% were counted once. Of the sample, less than 2% is held by the ten largest clones. The sequenced sample consisted of memory CD4+ T cells sorted from blood. Taken with the paper, the label for cell subset or site translates to: CD45RA-negative fraction. The source of these receptors is a woman between 25 and 40 years old in good health.

V is TRBV29-1 and J is TRBJ1-1, with D perhaps matching TRBD1 (6 bases). The CDR3 totals 13 residues. Trimming cost V 5 bases and J 4 bases, with 14 bases left between them. CDR1 and CDR2 from the germline V gene are SQVTM and ANQGSEA. As DNA, the CDR3 is TGCAGCGTTAGTCACAGGGAATTCACTGAAGCTTTCTTT. Its protein is CSVSHREFTEAFF.

Turning to this clone: Other DNA sequences in this sample translate to the same CDR3. The rearrangement links TRBV9 to TRBJ2-1, with D perhaps given as TRBD1 or TRBD2 (5 bases each). CDR1 and CDR2 (germline): SGDLS, YYNGEE. CDR3 size: 12 residues. Trimming left V 2 bases short and J 10 bases short, with 10 bases between. CDR3 nucleotides: TGTGCCAGCAGCGTGGGGGTTGGGGAGCAGTTCTTC. This sequence encodes CASSVGVGEQFF.

The genes are TRBV25-1 and TRBJ2-3; tentatively, D is TRBD1 or TRBD2 (5 bases each). This CDR3 region has 15 residues. Germline V CDR1 and CDR2: MGHDK, SYGVNS. The V end was cut by 5 bases, the J end by 4 bases, with 16 bases between. This chain's CDR3 is CASSTSAPGPDTQYF. CDR3 nucleotides: TGTGCCAGCAGTACCTCGGCACCGGGACCAGATACGCAGTATTTT.

The count of this clone is one. The V gene is TRBV19, the J gene TRBJ2-3; TRBD1 matches at 7 bases. Germline V gene lookup returns CDR1 LNHDA and CDR2 SQIVND (reference sequence). The V gene end was trimmed by 7 bases and the J gene end by 0 bases; junction bases not matched to a gene: 7. The CDR3 spans 15 residues. CDR3 protein: CASMDRHRSTDTQYF. In nucleotides, the CDR3 is TGTGCCAGTATGGACAGGCACCGTAGCACAGATACGCAGTATTTT.

The chain recombines TRBV10-3 with TRBJ1-4; weak D call: TRBD1 (5 bases). V lost 4 bases and J 7 bases, leaving 10 bases between the germline ends. This CDR3 is 13 amino acids long. CDR1 is ENHRY, CDR2 SYGVKD, per germline. The CDR3 region is CAISARQTEKLFF. In DNA form, the CDR3 reads TGTGCCATCAGTGCCAGACAGACTGAAAAACTGTTTTTT.

V gene TRBV7-2 combines with J gene TRBJ2-1; D uncertain. Per the germline V gene, CDR1 is SGHTA and CDR2 is FQGNSA. The V and J ends lost 1 base and 4 bases respectively, with 5 bases between them. CDR3 size: 13 residues. CDR3 sequence (DNA): TGTGCCAGCAGCTTAGGTCCGTACAATGAGCAGTTCTTC. It codes for CASSLGPYNEQFF.

Points on this clone: This sample also contains other DNA sequences that code for the same CDR3. The V and J genes are TRBV7-3 and TRBJ2-3; 7 bases map to TRBD2. CDR1 and CDR2 from the germline V gene are SGHTA and FQGTGA. V shed 5 bases and J 0 bases; nucleotides not matched to a gene: 5. The CDR3 has 15 amino acids. CDR3 sequence (DNA): TGTGCCAGCAGCCCTCAGCGGGATAGCACAGATACGCAGTATTTT. This translates into CASSPQRDSTDTQYF.

The chain has TRBV18 and TRBJ2-5; D is undetermined. CDR1 and CDR2 (germline): KGHSH, LQKENI. The V gene lost 5 bases and the J gene lost 4 bases, with 14 bases spanning the gap. The CDR3 extends over 14 amino acids. CDR3 in amino acids: CASSTPPKLETQYF. The CDR3 DNA sequence: TGTGCCAGCTCAACTCCACCAAAACTAGAGACCCAGTACTTC.

The V and J genes are TRBV5-4 and TRBJ1-2, with a weak D call TRBD1 (6 bases). Trimming stripped 2 bases from V and 0 bases from J, with 11 bases between. Germline CDR1 and CDR2: SGHNT and YYREEE (reference sequence). This CDR3 comprises 15 residues. The CDR3 sequence: CASSFPGQTNYGYTF. CDR3 DNA: TGTGCCAGCAGCTTTCCGGGACAAACTAACTATGGCTACACCTTC.

The rearrangement links TRBV18 to TRBJ2-3, with D possibly matching TRBD1 (5 bases). Trimming left V 0 bases short and J 1 base short, with 11 bases between. Per germline, CDR1 KGHSH and CDR2 LQKENI. The CDR3 consists of 16 residues. CDR3 residues: CASSPPTVRRTDTQYF. The CDR3, as DNA: TGTGCCAGCTCACCACCGACAGTTCGACGCACAGATACGCAGTATTTT.

This clone was recorded many times. This CDR3 is also generated by other DNA sequences in the sample. The rearrangement uses TRBV7-2 and TRBJ2-1; TRBD2 might be the D (5 bases). The CDR3 loop spans 14 amino acids. V was clipped by 3 bases and J by 3 bases, with 9 bases between them. CDR1 and CDR2 from the germline V gene are SGHTA and FQGNSA. The CDR3 region has the DNA TGTGCCAGCAGCTTCCCGGGATACTACAATGAGCAGTTCTTC. Encoded protein: CASSFPGYYNEQFF. The variable domain in full, with the rest retrieved from reference TRBV7-2 and TRBJ2-1, is GAGVSQSPSNKVTEKGKDVELRCDPISGHTALYWYRQSLGQGLEFLIYFQGNSAPDKSGLPSDRFSAERTGGSVSTLTIQRTQQEDSAVYLCASSFPGYYNEQFFGPGTRLTVL.

The chain links TRBV27 to TRBJ1-2, with 9 nucleotides matching TRBD1. Germline V gene data show CDR1 as MNHEY and CDR2 as SMNVEV (reference sequence). Unmatched junction bases numbered 6, after V lost 5 bases and J lost 8 bases. The CDR3 covers 13 residues. CDR3 bases: TGTGCCAGCAGTCGGGGGACAGGGATCGGCTACACCTTC. Encoded protein: CASSRGTGIGYTF.

The chain is built from TRBV7-2 and TRBJ2-1; 9 bases fit TRBD2. The CDR3 is made up of 15 amino acids. CDR1 and CDR2 from the germline V gene are SGHTA and FQGNSA. Germline trimming cut 2 bases from V and 8 bases from J; bases unmatched to any gene: 7. The chain's CDR3 is CASSLNSGSIYEQFF. In DNA, the CDR3 is TGTGCCAGCAGCTTAAATAGCGGGAGTATCTATGAGCAGTTCTTC.

This clone was seen more than once but under ten times. V and J are TRBV5-5 and TRBJ1-4; no definite D call. Trimming pared 0 bases from V and 0 bases from J, leaving 6 bases between. CDR1 and CDR2 (germline): SGHKS, YYEKEE (reference sequence). The CDR3 runs 15 residues. The CDR3 loop reads CASSLVGATNEKLFF. CDR3 sequence (DNA): TGTGCCAGCAGCTTGGTTGGGGCAACTAATGAAAAACTGTTTTTT.

The chain carries TRBV27 and TRBJ1-2; perhaps TRBD1 as D (6 bases). The CDR3 runs 13 residues. Germline V CDR1 and CDR2: MNHEY, SMNVEV (reference sequence). V was clipped by 5 bases and J by 8 bases, with 15 bases between them. DNA of the CDR3: TGTGCCAGCAGTCGAGGCAGGGGAGGAGGCTACACCTTC. It encodes CASSRGRGGGYTF.

The CDR3 loop reads CASSLYAGRRASGSYEQYF. In DNA, the CDR3 is TGTGCCAGCAGCCTCTACGCCGGGCGTCGGGCTTCAGGGTCCTACGAGCAGTACTTC. V gene TRBV27 combines with J gene TRBJ2-7, with D perhaps matching TRBD1 (5 bases). There are 19 residues in the CDR3. Per germline, CDR1 MNHEY and CDR2 SMNVEV (reference sequence). V was shortened by 6 bases and J by 1 base, with 28 bases between the two germline ends.

The chain links TRBV6-6 to TRBJ2-7, with 7 bases matching TRBD2. CDR3 length equals 16 residues. J was trimmed by 2 bases and V by 0 bases; bases with no gene match: 7. Germline values: CDR1 MNHNY, CDR2 SVGAGI (reference sequence). CDR3 protein: CASSYSERDRTYEQYF. The CDR3 nucleotides read TGTGCCAGCAGTTACTCGGAGCGGGATAGGACCTACGAGCAGTACTTC.